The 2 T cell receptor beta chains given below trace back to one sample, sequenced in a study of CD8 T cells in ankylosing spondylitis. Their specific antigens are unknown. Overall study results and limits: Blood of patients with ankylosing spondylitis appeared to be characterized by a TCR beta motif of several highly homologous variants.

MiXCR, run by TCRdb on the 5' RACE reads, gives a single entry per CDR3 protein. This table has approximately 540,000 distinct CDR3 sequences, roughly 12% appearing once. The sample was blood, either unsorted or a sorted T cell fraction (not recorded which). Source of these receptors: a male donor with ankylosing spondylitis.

The CDR3 bases are TGTGCCAGCAGCGTGGAGGGCAGCACCGGGGAGCTGTTTTTT. Translation gives CASSVEGSTGELFF. The chain carries TRBV9 and TRBJ2-2; a weak D match, TRBD2 (6 bases). From germline, CDR1 is SGDLS and CDR2 YYNGEE. The CDR3 contains 14 residues. V was shortened by 2 bases and J by 4 bases, with 9 bases between the two germline ends.

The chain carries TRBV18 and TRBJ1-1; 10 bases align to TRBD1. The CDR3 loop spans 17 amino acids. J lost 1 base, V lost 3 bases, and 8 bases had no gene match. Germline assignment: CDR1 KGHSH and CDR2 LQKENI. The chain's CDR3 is CASSPRGQGRANTEAFF. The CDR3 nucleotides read TGTGCCAGCTCACCGAGGGGACAGGGGCGAGCGAACACTGAAGCTTTCTTT. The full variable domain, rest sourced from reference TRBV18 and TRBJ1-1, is NAGVMQNPRHLVRRRGQEARLRCSPMKGHSHVYWYRQLPEEGLKFMVYLQKENIIDESGMPKERFSAEFPKEGPSILRIQQVVRGDSAAYFCASSPRGQGRANTEAFFGQGTRLTVV.